The subject of this entry is one TCR beta chain. This specimen comes from a study of technical replicates of blood from a handful of donors. The length of the CDR3 is 15 residues. V dropped 4 bases and J dropped 6 bases, with 19 bases sitting between them. Germline V gene sequence: CDR1 SQVTM, CDR2 ANQGSEA. Using immunoSEQ multiplex PCR, the repertoire was profiled, and TCRdb retains in-frame clones only, with some absent. Of over 70,000 clones in the sample, roughly 94% were seen once. Input material: T cells isolated from PBMCs. This clonotype originated in a human donor in good health. The V gene is TRBV29-1, the J gene TRBJ2-1, with D perhaps matching TRBD2 (6 bases). In DNA form, the CDR3 reads TGCAGCGTTGTTGTATATCCGGGACTTACCAATGAGCAGTTCTTC. As protein: CSVVVYPGLTNEQFF.